This TCR beta chain emerged from a study of T cells in localized non-small cell lung cancer. Findings and limits, study-wide: Adjacent lung exhibited a median of 57 among the 100 most abundant tumor clones. Owing to sequencing of a solitary tumor region, heterogeneity cannot be discounted. In the blood, greater T cell density corresponded to longer overall survival.

This clone was observed a few times. Its antigen is currently unknown. The CDR3 contains 15 residues. The germline V gene encodes CDR1 KGHSH and CDR2 LQKENI. V gave up 3 bases and J gave up 2 bases, with 10 bases separating them. According to the study, adjacent lung free of atypia was obtained at least 2 cm from the tumor margin. Profiled with immunoSEQ multiplex PCR; TCRdb holds only in-frame clones, not every one. Of more than 1,000 clones listed, roughly 28% are singletons. Sequenced here: normal lung tissue next to the tumor, sampled before any cancer treatment. This TCR came from a male donor aged 60 or older with stage II squamous cell lung carcinoma. V gene TRBV18 combines with J gene TRBJ2-2; a weak D match, TRBD1 (6 bases). Here the CDR3 DNA reads TGTGCCAGCTCACCGGGGACAACAAACACCGGGGAGCTGTTTTTT. Protein sequence: CASSPGTTNTGELFF.